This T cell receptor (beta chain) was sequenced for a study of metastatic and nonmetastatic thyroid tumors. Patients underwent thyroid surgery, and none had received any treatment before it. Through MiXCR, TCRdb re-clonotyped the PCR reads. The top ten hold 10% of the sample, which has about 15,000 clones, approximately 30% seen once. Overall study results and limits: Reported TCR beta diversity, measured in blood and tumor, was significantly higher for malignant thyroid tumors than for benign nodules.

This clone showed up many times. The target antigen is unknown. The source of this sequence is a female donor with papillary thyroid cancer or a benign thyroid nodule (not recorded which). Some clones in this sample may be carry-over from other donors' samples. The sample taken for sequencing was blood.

In DNA form, the CDR3 reads TGTGCCAGCAGTTACTCGGCTAGCGGGGGAGAGACCCAGTACTTC. This gives the protein CASSYSASGGETQYF. The chain links TRBV6-2 or TRBV6-3 to TRBJ2-5, with 10 positions matching TRBD2. The CDR3 extends over 15 amino acids. Germline CDR1 and CDR2: MNHEY and SVGEGT. After removal of 0 bases from V and 4 bases from J, the junction contained 2 bases not matched to a gene.